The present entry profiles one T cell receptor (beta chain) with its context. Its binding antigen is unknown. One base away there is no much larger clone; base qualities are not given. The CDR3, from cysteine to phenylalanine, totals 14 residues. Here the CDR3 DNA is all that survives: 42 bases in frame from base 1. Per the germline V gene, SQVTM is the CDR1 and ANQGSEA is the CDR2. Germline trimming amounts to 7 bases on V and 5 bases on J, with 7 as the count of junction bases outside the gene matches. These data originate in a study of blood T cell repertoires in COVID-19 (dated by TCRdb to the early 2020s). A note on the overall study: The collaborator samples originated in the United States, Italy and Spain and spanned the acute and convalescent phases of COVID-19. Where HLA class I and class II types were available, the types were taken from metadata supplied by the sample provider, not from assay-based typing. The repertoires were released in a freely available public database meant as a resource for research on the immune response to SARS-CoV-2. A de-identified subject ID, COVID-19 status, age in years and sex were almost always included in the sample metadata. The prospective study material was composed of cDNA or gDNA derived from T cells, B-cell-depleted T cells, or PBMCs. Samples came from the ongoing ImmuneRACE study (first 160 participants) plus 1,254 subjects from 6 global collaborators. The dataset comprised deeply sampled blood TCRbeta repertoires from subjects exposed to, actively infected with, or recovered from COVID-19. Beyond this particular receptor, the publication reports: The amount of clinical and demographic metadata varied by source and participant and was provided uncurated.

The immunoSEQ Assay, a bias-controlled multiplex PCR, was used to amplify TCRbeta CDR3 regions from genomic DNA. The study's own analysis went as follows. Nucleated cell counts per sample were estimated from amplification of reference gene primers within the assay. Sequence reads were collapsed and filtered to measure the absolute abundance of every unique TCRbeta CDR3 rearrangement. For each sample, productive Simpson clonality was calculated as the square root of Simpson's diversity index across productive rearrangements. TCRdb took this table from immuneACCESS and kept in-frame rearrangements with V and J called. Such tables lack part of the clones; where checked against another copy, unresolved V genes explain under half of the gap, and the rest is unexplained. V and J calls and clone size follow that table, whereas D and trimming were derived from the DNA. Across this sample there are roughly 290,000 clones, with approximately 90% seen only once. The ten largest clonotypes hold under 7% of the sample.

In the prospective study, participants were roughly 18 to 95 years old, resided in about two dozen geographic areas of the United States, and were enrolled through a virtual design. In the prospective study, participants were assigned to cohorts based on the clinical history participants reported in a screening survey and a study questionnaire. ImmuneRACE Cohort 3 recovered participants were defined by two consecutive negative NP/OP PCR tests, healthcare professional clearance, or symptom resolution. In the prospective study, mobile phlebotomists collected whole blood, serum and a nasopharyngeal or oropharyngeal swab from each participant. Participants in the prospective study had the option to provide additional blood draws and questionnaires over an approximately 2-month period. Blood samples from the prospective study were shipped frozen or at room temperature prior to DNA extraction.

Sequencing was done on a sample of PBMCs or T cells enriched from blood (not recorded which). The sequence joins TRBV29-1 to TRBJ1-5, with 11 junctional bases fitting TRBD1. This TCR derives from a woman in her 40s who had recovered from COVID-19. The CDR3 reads CSAYRDRGDQPQHF. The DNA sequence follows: TGCAGCGCCTACCGGGACAGGGGGGATCAGCCCCAGCATTTT.